These 7 T cell receptor beta chains were sequenced from one sample in a study of blood T cell repertoires in COVID-19 (dated by TCRdb to between 2020 and 2021). The library was obtained by the immunoSEQ multiplex PCR assay. TCRdb re-hosts the immuneACCESS table, in-frame sequences only. Its copies lack some clones; in the studies checked, an unresolved V gene accounts for under half of them, and the cause for the rest is not known. The sample contains about 220,000 clones, roughly 85% of them found a single time. The ten largest make up less than 4.5% of the sample. Sequenced sample: PBMCs or T cells enriched from blood (not recorded which). All receptors come from a woman aged 40 to 50 with acute COVID-19.

The chain recombines TRBV9 with TRBJ2-1; D is possibly TRBD2 (6 bases). The CDR3 consists of 15 residues. The V end was cut by 0 bases, the J end by 8 bases, with 15 bases between. CDR1 and CDR2 from the germline V gene are SGDLS and YYNGEE. CDR3 DNA sequence: TGTGCCAGCAGCGTAGGGACCAAGCGGGTGGATGAGCAGTTCTTC. This sequence encodes CASSVGTKRVDEQFF. The variable domain in full, with the rest retrieved from reference TRBV9 and TRBJ2-1, is DSGVTQTPKHLITATGQRVTLRCSPRSGDLSVYWYQQSLDQGLQFLIQYYNGEERAKGNILERFSAQQFPDLHSELNLSSLELGDSALYFCASSVGTKRVDEQFFGPGTRLTVL.

The CDR3 protein is CASGTDSGQPQHF. The CDR3 DNA sequence: TGTGCCAGCGGGACAGACTCCGGTCAGCCCCAGCATTTT. The genes are TRBV3-1 (or the pseudogene TRBV3-2) and TRBJ1-5; 7 bases match TRBD1. Germline CDR1 and CDR2: LGHDT and YNNKEL (reference sequence). The V gene end was trimmed by 8 bases and the J gene end by 6 bases; junction bases not matched to a gene: 7. This CDR3 has 13 residues.

In this sample, this clone turned up a few times. V is TRBV27 and J is TRBJ2-1; 11 nucleotides align to TRBD2. This CDR3 has 16 residues. The germline V gene encodes CDR1 MNHEY and CDR2 SMNVEV (reference sequence). Trimming cost V 9 bases and J 6 bases; bases outside gene matches: 13. For the CDR3, the DNA is TGTGCCAGGGTGTGTGGTAGCGGGGGGGCCTCCAATGAGCAGTTCTTC. Translating it yields CARVCGSGGASNEQFF.

The genes are TRBV27 and TRBJ2-7, with D possibly matching TRBD2 (5 bases). V gave up 8 bases and J gave up 6 bases, with 17 bases separating them. The germline V gene encodes CDR1 MNHEY and CDR2 SMNVEV (reference sequence). CDR3 size: 13 residues. In DNA, the CDR3 is TGTGCCAGCCAACGTATTGCCGGAGGCGAGCAGTACTTC. It is translated as CASQRIAGGEQYF.

The chain uses TRBV3-1 (or the pseudogene TRBV3-2) and TRBJ1-5; no clear D. V dropped 0 bases and J dropped 9 bases, with 9 bases sitting between them. The CDR3 runs 13 residues. Per germline, CDR1 LGHDT and CDR2 YNNKEL (reference sequence). The CDR3 DNA is TGTGCCAGCAGCCAAGATCCGCCGGGGCCCCAGCATTTT. It specifies CASSQDPPGPQHF.

Regarding this clone: A read error is possible here, since a much larger clone lies one base away. Other DNA sequences within the sample encode an identical CDR3. V gene TRBV7-9 combines with J gene TRBJ1-5, with 12 bases that match TRBD1. Germline V gives CDR1 SEHNR, CDR2 FQNEAQ (reference sequence). The CDR3 consists of 17 residues. CDR3 amino acids: CASSLGGGQGAGQPQHF. Written as DNA, the CDR3 is TGTGCTAGCAGCTTAGGAGGGGGACAGGGGGCTGGTCAGCCCCAGCATTTT.

This rearrangement joins TRBV19 to TRBJ1-1; D is unclear. CDR1 and CDR2 (germline): LNHDA, SQIVND (reference sequence). Between the trimmed V and J ends, which lost 1 base and 7 bases, there was a span of 10 bases. The CDR3 consists of 13 residues. The CDR3 DNA reads TGTGCCAGTAGTATAGGCCGGTTCGGTGAAGCTTTCTTT. As protein: CASSIGRFGEAFF.